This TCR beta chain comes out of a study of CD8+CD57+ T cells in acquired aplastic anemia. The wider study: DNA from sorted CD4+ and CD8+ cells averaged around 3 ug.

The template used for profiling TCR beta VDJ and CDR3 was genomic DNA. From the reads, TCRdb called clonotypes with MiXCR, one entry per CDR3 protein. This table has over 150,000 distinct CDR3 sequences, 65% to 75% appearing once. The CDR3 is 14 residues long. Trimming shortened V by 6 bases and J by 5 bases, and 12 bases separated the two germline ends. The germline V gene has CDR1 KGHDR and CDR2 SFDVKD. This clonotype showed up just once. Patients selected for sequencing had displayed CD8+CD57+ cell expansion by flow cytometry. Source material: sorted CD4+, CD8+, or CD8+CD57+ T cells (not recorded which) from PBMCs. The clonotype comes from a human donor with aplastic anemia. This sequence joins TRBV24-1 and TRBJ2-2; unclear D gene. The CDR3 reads CATSPRAATGELFF. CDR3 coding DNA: TGTGCCACCAGTCCCCGGGCCGCTACCGGGGAGCTGTTTTTT.